This TCR beta chain was documented in a study of blood T cell repertoires in COVID-19. By share, this clone counts as medium-sized (0.01 to 0.1%). V was pared by 4 bases and J by 2 bases, with 8 bases between. In germline, CDR1 is MNHEY, CDR2 SMNVEV (reference sequence). The CDR3 extends over 14 amino acids. Repertoires were generated with immunoSEQ multiplex PCR, while TCRdb's copy carries only in-frame clones and drops some. The sample has approximately 97,000 clones, about 90% seen once. Sequencing was carried out using peripheral blood. V gene TRBV27 combines with J gene TRBJ2-2, with a weak D call TRBD1 (6 bases). This receptor was taken from a man aged 50 or older with COVID-19, enrolled during active disease. The CDR3 here is CASSSGTNTGELFF. CDR3 nucleotides: TGTGCCAGCAGTTCCGGGACAAACACCGGGGAGCTGTTTTTT.